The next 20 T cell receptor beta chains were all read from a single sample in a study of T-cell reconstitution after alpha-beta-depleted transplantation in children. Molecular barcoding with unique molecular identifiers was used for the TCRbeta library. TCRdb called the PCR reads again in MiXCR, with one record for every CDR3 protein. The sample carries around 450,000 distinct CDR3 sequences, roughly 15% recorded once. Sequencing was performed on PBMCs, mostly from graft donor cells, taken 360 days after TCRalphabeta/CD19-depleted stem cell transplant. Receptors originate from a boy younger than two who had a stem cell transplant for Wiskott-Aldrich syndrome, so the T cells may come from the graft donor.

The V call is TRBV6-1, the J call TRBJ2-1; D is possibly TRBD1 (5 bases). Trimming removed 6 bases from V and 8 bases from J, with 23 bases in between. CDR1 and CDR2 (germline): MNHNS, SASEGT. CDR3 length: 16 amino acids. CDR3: CASRPIWTPKIYEQFF. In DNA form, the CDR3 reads TGTGCCAGCAGACCTATTTGGACACCAAAGATCTATGAGCAGTTCTTC.

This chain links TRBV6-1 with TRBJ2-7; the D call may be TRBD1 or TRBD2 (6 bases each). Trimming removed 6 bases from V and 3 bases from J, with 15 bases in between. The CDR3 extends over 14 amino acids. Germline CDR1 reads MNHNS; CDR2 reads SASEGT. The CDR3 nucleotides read TGTGCCAGCAGGAGGGGGGTCGGGGTCTACGAGCAGTACTTC. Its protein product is CASRRGVGVYEQYF.

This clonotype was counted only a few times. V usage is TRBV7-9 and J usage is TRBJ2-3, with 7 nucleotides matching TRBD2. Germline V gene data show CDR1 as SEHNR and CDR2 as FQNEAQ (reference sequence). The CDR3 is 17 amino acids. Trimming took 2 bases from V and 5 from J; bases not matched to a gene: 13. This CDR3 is CASSLSRERISGDTQYF. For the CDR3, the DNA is TGTGCCAGCAGCTTATCGCGGGAGCGAATTTCAGGAGATACGCAGTATTTT.

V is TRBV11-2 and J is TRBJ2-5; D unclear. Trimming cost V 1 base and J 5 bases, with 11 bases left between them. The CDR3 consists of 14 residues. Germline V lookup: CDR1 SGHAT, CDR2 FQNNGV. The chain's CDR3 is CASSLVGPPETQYF. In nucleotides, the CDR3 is TGTGCCAGCAGCTTAGTGGGTCCCCCGGAGACCCAGTACTTC.

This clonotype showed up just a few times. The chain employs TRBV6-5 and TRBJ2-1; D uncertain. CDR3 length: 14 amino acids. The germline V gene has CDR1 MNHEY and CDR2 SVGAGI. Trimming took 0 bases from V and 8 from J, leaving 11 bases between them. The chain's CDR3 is CASSYSLASDEQFF. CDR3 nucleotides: TGTGCCAGCAGTTACTCGTTAGCCAGTGATGAGCAGTTCTTC.

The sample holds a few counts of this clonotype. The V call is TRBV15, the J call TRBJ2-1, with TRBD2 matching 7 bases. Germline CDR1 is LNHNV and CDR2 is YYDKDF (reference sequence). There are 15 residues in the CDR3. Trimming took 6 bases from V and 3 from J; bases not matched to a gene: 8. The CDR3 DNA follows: TGTGCCACCAGGGGTCTAGCGGAGTTCTACAATGAGCAGTTCTTC. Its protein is CATRGLAEFYNEQFF. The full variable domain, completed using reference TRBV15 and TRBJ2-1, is DAMVIQNPRYQVTQFGKPVTLSCSQTLNHNVMYWYQQKSSQAPKLLFHYYDKDFNNEADTPDNFQSRRPNTSFCFLDIRSPGLGDTAMYLCATRGLAEFYNEQFFGPGTRLTVL.

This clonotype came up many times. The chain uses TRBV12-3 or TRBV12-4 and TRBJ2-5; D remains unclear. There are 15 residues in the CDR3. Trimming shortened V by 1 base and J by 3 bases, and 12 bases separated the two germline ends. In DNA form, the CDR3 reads TGTGCCAGCAGTTTAGGCGACTCCTTTAAAGAGACCCAGTACTTC. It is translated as CASSLGDSFKETQYF.

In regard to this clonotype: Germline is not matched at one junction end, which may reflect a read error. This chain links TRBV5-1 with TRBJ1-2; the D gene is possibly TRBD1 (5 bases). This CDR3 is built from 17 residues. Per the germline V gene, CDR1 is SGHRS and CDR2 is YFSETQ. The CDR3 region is CASSLAPPGAGGYGCTF. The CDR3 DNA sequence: TGCGCCAGCAGCTTGGCCCCACCCGGGGCTGGAGGGTATGGCTGCACCTTC.

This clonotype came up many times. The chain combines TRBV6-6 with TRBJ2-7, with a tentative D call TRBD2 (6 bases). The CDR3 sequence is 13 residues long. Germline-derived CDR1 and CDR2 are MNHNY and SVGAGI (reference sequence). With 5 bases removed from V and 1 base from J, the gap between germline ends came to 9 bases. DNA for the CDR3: TGTGCCAGCAGTGCGGGACTGTCCTACGAGCAGTACTTC. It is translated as CASSAGLSYEQYF.

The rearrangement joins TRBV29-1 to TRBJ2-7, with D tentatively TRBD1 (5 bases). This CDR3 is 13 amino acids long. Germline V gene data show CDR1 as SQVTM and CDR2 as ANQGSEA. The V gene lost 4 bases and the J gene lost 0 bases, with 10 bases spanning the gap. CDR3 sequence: CSVVPGISYEQYF. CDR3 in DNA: TGCAGCGTTGTCCCAGGGATCTCCTACGAGCAGTACTTC.

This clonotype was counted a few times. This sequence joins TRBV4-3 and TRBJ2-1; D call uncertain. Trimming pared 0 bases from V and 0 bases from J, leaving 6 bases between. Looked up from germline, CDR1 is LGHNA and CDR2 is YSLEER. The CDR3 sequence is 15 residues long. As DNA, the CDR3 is TGCGCCAGCAGCCAAGACCCCACCTCCTACAATGAGCAGTTCTTC. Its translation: CASSQDPTSYNEQFF.

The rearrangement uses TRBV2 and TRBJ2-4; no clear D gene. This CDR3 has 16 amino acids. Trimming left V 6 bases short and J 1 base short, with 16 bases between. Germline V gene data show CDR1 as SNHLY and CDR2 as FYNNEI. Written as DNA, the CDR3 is TGTGCCAGCAGCGGCATCTCGGAGTGGGCCAAAAACATTCAGTACTTC. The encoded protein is CASSGISEWAKNIQYF.

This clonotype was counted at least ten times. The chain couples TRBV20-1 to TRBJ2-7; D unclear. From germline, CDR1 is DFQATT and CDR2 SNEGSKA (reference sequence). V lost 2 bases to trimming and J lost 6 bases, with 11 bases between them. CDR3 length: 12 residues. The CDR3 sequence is CSARLVTGEQYF. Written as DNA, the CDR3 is TGCAGTGCTAGACTAGTAACGGGCGAGCAGTACTTC.

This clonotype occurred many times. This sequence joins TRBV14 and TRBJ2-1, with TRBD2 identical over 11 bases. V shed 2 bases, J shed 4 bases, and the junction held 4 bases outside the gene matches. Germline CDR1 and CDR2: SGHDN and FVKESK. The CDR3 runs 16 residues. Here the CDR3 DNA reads TGTGCCAGCAGCCAATTAGCGGGAGGGCCTTACAATGAGCAGTTCTTC. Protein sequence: CASSQLAGGPYNEQFF.

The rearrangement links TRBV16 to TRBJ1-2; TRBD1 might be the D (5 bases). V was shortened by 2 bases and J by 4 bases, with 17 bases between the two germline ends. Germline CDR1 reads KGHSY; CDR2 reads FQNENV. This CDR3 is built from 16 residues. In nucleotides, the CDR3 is TGTGCCAGCAGCCAAATAACAGGACGATGGGGCTATGGCTACACCTTC. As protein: CASSQITGRWGYGYTF. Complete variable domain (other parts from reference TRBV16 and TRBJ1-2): GEEVAQTPKHLVRGEGQKAKLYCAPIKGHSYVFWYQQVLKNEFKFLISFQNENVFDETGMPKERFSAKCLPNSPCSLEIQATKLEDSAVYFCASSQITGRWGYGYTFGSGTRLTVV.

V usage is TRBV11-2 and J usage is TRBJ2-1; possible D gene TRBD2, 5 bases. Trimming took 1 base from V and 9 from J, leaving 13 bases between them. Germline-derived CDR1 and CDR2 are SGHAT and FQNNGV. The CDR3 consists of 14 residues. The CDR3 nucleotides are TGTGCCAGCAGCTTAGTAGGAGGTCGCGGTGAGCAGTTCTTC. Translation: CASSLVGGRGEQFF. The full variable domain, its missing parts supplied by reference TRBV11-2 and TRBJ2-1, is EAGVAQSPRYKIIEKRQSVAFWCNPISGHATLYWYQQILGQGPKLLIQFQNNGVVDDSQLPKDRFSAERLKGVDSTLKIQPAKLEDSAVYLCASSLVGGRGEQFFGPGTRLTVL.

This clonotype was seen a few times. The CDR3 DNA sequence: TGTGCCAGCAGTTTTCGGAGGGTGGGTGGGAACACTGAAGCTTTCTTT. Translated, it gives CASSFRRVGGNTEAFF. V is TRBV12-3 or TRBV12-4 and J is TRBJ1-1; D call uncertain. The V end was cut by 3 bases, the J end by 1 base, with 15 bases between. The CDR3 loop spans 16 amino acids.

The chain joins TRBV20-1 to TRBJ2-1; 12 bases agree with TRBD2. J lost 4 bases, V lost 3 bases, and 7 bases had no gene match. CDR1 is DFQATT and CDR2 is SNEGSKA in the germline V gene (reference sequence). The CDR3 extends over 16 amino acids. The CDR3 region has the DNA TGCAGTGCTAGCCACCTCCTAGCGGGAGGGTACAATGAGCAGTTCTTC. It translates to CSASHLLAGGYNEQFF.

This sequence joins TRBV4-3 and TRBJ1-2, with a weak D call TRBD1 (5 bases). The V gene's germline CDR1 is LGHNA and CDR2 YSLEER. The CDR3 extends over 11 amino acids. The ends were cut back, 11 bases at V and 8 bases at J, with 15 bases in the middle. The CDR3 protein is CAAGGVRGYTF. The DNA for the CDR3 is TGCGCCGCGGGAGGGGTGCGGGGCTACACCTTC.

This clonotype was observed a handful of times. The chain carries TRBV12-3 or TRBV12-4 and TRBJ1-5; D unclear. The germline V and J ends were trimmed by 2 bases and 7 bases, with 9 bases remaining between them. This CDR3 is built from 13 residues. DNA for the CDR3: TGTGCCAGCAGTTTAAAGGTGTCCCAGCCCCAGCATTTT. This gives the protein CASSLKVSQPQHF.